In its sample, the clone carrying this T cell receptor beta chain was seen a few times. The antigen is unknown. Amplification used 60 Vbeta primers and 13 Jbeta primers. Method: immunoSEQ multiplex PCR; TCRdb's copy keeps in-frame clones and lacks some. The repertoire has roughly 100,000 clones, over 70% of them found once; the top ten carry around 5.1%. The germline V gene encodes CDR1 MNHNY and CDR2 SVGAGI (reference sequence). V shed 7 bases, J shed 0 bases, and the junction held 6 bases outside the gene matches. The CDR3 has 15 residues. This entry belongs to a study of cytomegalovirus exposure and HLA in healthy donors. Overall study: One earlier analysis, a look at 150 million to 200 million T cells, found roughly 110 million unique TCR beta sequences. General study results and limits: The CMV antigen specificity of a few CMV-associated chains was confirmed through in vitro analysis. The number of N-insertions in an Asian-associated ancestry cluster was reportedly below the approximately 680-donor mean in a later analysis.

This sequence was found in a male donor in good health and CMV-seronegative. V and J are TRBV6-6 and TRBJ1-5, with 7 bases aligning to TRBD1. Material: PBMCs. In DNA form, the CDR3 reads TGTGCCAGCACTAAAGGGACAGATAGCAATCAGCCCCAGCATTTT. Translation: CASTKGTDSNQPQHF.